The text below deals with one T cell receptor (beta chain). Its antigen is not yet known. One base away there is no much larger clone; base qualities are not given. Library creation used the immunoSEQ multiplex PCR assay. A mixture of 60 forward primers for TCR Vbeta segments and 13 reverse primers for TCR Jbeta segments was used in the multiplex PCR. The CDR3 region of rearranged TCR beta genes was amplified from genomic DNA by a multiplex PCR assay. Amplified TCR beta libraries were sequenced as 87-base-pair reads on the Illumina HiSeq System. Under the source paper's analysis protocol: A later analysis tallied some 79 million unique TCR beta chains across the approximately 670 repertoires, and about 10 million of those chains were shared by two or more donors. To remove PCR and sequencing errors, raw reads were error-corrected and collapsed into unique sequences using a nearest-neighbor algorithm that merged closely related sequences. V, D and J gene segments were assigned by aligning CDR3 sequences to IMGT reference sequences. For a sequence to be retained, a match of at least six nucleotides to both a V gene segment and a J gene segment was required. A rearrangement was called productive if the CDR3 had no stop codons and remained in frame with V and J, and every other rearrangement was called non-productive. CDR3 was defined according to IMGT convention as the region running from the second conserved V-encoded cysteine to the conserved J-encoded phenylalanine. Sequences without an unambiguous match to a single V gene segment were excluded from the earlier analysis of 450 to 650 of the donors. In an earlier analysis of 587 of the donors, V segments were called functional above 56.7% productive rearrangements and were called segregating when the between-donor standard deviation exceeded 5%. To diagnose cytomegalovirus status from the catalog of TCR beta chain sequences, a statistical classification framework was built. V and J gene assignment, in a later analysis, came from comparing TCR nucleotide sequences with IMGT/GENE-DB human TR gene sequences. In a later analysis, CDR3 sequences and most-parsimonious VDJ recombination scenarios were assigned using the TCRdist pipeline. In a later analysis, every TCR beta chain was defined by the combination of its CDR3 amino acid sequence and its V-gene family, and reads without a unique V-gene family were dropped. To address suspected cross-contamination and a sequencing artifact, a later analysis removed under 600 highly shared, low-generation-probability nucleotide sequences. In a later analysis, a clonal expansion index for each public chain was calculated from normalized within-repertoire ranks of inferred template counts. In a later analysis, generation probabilities were computed using a VDJ recombination model fitted to out-of-frame rearrangements, and the results were checked against IGoR. Hypergeometric tests were used in a later analysis to score TCR-TCR, TCR-HLA and TCR-CMV co-occurrence, with a repertoire-size bias correction applied to the TCR pairs. False discovery rates were estimated in a later analysis by permuting HLA or CMV assignments 20 times. In a later analysis, co-occurring TCRs were grouped using DBSCAN, and TCRdist sequence similarity was added for clustering within HLA-allele-positive subsets. Co-occurrence clustering excluded repertoires with fewer than 30,000 or more than 120,000 public chains, plus five with anomalous nucleotide sharing. TCRdb carries this immuneACCESS record with in-frame sequences only. Its versions omit some clonotypes, under half of them owing to an unresolved V gene in the studies checked, with the rest unexplained. V, J and clone size derive from that table, while D and trimming were established from the DNA sequence. The table for this sample lists some 150,000 clones; 70% to 85% of them were counted only once. 1.4% of the sample goes to the ten largest clones.

This entry belongs to a study of cytomegalovirus exposure and HLA in healthy donors (dated by TCRdb to 2017 to 2019). A note on the overall study: According to an earlier analysis of 587 of the donors, about 179 million T cells yielded some 120 million unique TCR beta sequences and 276 Gb of sequence data. An early release covering about 600 HLA-typed donors comprised approximately 300 gigabases of sequencing data and 65 million to 100 million unique TCR sequences. Of the 300 to 450 genotyped donors, 65% to 90% were placed in the genetic ancestry cluster associated with self-reported Caucasian donors. The study was designed to test whether signatures of past pathogen exposure could be identified by cataloging public T cell receptors. The T cell repertoires of some 700 subjects were profiled by immunosequencing and related to cytomegalovirus serostatus. A separate validation cohort of 100 to 150 different subjects was used in addition to the 666-subject first cohort. High-throughput TCR immunosequencing, statistical association of individual TCRs with disease status, and machine learning were combined to predict cytomegalovirus infection status. A later analysis re-analyzed previously published TCR beta repertoires from roughly 630 donors and added high-resolution HLA genotyping to study TCR occurrence patterns. In the later analysis, no new phenotypic data were used to find candidate immune exposures; instead, reliance was placed on TCR beta sequences and their occurrence across donors. To decide whether each TCR beta V gene segment behaved as functional or pseudogenic, an earlier analysis of some 540 of the donors relied on high-throughput TCR beta sequencing. Donor age, sex, ethnicity and CMV serostatus were collected together with the repertoire data. A later genetic analysis used genome-wide SNP genotypes for about three fifths of the 666 donors, treating that subset as a discovery cohort. Every discovery cohort repertoire had been produced on one sequencing platform. HLA typing included class I and class II loci at four-digit resolution. The number of typed donors differed by locus: 629-630 for A, B, C, DRB1 and DQB1; some 500 for DQA1; around 580 for DPA1; and around 490 for DPB1. Five DR-DQ haplotypes were treated as single units for association and clustering because of strong linkage in the cohort. Across 300 to 400 genotyped donors of the cohort, an average of 235,054 unique TCR beta nucleotide sequences per donor were sequenced, and around 19% of those sequences were non-productive.

Study-wide conclusions, independent of this receptor: Because counts were too low, about 18 rarely observed V segments, including chromosome 9 orphons, were excluded from the earlier analysis of a few hundred of the donors. Most TCR sequences were observed very rarely across donors, whereas some public TCRs were present in many individuals. At a false discovery rate of 0.05, a later analysis linked under 20,000 TCR beta sequences to specific HLA alleles. The classifier was reported to diagnose cytomegalovirus status with high specificity and sensitivity in both the original and validation cohorts. In a later analysis, TCR association rates were found to vary across HLA loci, with the most associated TCRs seen for DRB1 alleles and the fewest for HLA-C alleles. This cohort had only TCR beta chains sequenced, and the lack of alpha or paired-chain data limited which features could be detected. A further reported finding was that TCR beta sequences accurately predicted the HLA-A and HLA-B alleles for most subjects in the first cohort. Immune exposure information for the cohort was limited to CMV serostatus. The authors suggested that the approach could potentially be generalized to other disease states and immunological phenotypes. V-gene and J-gene trimming of TCR beta chains was associated with a missense DCLRE1C variant in a later genetic analysis, and the association was replicated in an independent cohort. Because HLA typing was missing for some donors at each locus, association tests included only the typed subset. In a later analysis, several top co-occurrence clusters were reported to appear linked to parvovirus B19, influenza, CMV and Epstein-Barr virus. Correlated functional status among segregating V segments might be attributable to linkage disequilibrium, but an unknown experimental factor could not be ruled out. According to a later analysis, most CMV-associated TCR beta chains appeared to be HLA-restricted, and the HLA associations seemed to be driven largely by CMV exposure. When HLA alleles, especially DR and DQ, strongly co-occurred, TCR associations were difficult to assign to individual alleles. In a later genetic analysis, fewer N-insertions in productive TCRs were reported among donors in an Asian-associated ancestry cluster than the roughly 700-donor mean. In an earlier analysis of 450 to 750 of the donors, most TCR beta V segments appeared in productive rearrangements about 87% or about 30% of the time, broadly matching IMGT annotations. Roughly uniform sequencing depth across donors was assumed in presence/absence analyses, although this assumption may not hold. Because the 87-base-pair reads could not distinguish some IMGT-functional V segments, including TRBV6-2 and TRBV6-3, those segments were excluded. In the study, approximately 160 TCR beta chains were listed as associated with cytomegalovirus. Three of the identified cytomegalovirus-associated TCR beta chains were confirmed in vitro to be specific for cytomegalovirus antigens. A cluster of highly shared sequence variants was judged likely to be a technical artifact of the sequencing pipeline. In a later analysis, HLA-associated TCR beta chains were found to be more clonally expanded and to have lower generation probabilities than equally common non-associated chains.

In the germline V gene, CDR1 corresponds to MDHEN and CDR2 to SYDVKM. Reading from cysteine to phenylalanine, the CDR3 counts 15 amino acids. The retained sequence is limited to the CDR3, 45 bases, with the frame set at the first base. V is cut by 5 bases and J by 4 bases, and the space between the germline ends is 17 bases. The cohort was made up of roughly 670 healthy bone marrow donors. At the time of sampling, all cohort members were nominally healthy, though unrecorded immune exposures were likely present. The donor was CMV seropositive and belonged to the group of over 250 seropositive cohort members. A peripheral blood sample was collected from each donor, and TCR beta sequencing was performed on peripheral blood mononuclear cells. Genomic DNA was extracted from the blood cell samples with the Qiagen DNeasy Blood Extraction Kit.

The chain is made from TRBV28 and TRBJ1-1; the D segment could be TRBD1, given 6 matching bases. The sequenced material came from PBMCs. This TCR was recovered from a man aged 25 to 40 in good health and CMV-seropositive. The CDR3 reads as follows: CASSMAGGTGTEAFF. In nucleotide form, the sequence is TGTGCCAGCAGTATGGCTGGGGGCACAGGCACTGAAGCTTTCTTT. Reference TRBV28 and TRBJ1-1 genes cover what lies past the CDR3, so the full variable domain is DVKVTQSSRYLVKRTGEKVFLECVQDMDHENMFWYRQDPGLGLRLIYFSYDVKMKEKGDIPEGYSVSREKKERFSLILESASTNQTSMYLCASSMAGGTGTEAFFGQGTRLTVV.